Listed below are T cell receptor beta chains from one sample, sequenced in a study of blood T cell repertoires in COVID-19. Sequenced by immunoSEQ multiplex PCR; TCRdb stores in-frame clones only, minus some. The sample holds 300,000 to 500,000 clones, 88% seen once. The sample taken for sequencing was PBMCs or T cells enriched from blood (not recorded which). The receptor source for this set is a woman between 35 and 50 years old with acute COVID-19. Both conserved end residues are part of each CDR3.

v_call	j_call	cdr3_length	cdr3_aa
TRBV18	TRBJ1-5	13	CASSPGGDQPQHF
TRBV19	TRBJ2-1	19	CASSHGNRGGIPRDNEQFF
TRBV27	TRBJ2-7	15	CASSLYPGSSYEQYF
TRBV11-3	TRBJ1-1	13	CASSGGDYTEAFF
TRBV5-4	TRBJ2-1	13	CASSLAGLDEQFF
TRBV7-9	TRBJ2-7	13	CASSPSGSYEQYF
TRBV18	TRBJ2-5	15	CASSPEVGRQETQYF
TRBV28	TRBJ1-2	12	CASRTGGYGYTF
TRBV30	TRBJ1-4	13	CALDRVGNEKLFF
TRBV12-5	TRBJ1-1	17	CASGLVLTGRDNTEAFF
TRBV10-3	TRBJ1-1	12	CAISEVYTEAFF
TRBV19	TRBJ1-5	14	CASSMDSHNQPQHF
TRBV10-2	TRBJ2-1	14	CASSGSGGYNEQFF
TRBV6-5	TRBJ2-7	14	CASTPEQGPYEQYF
TRBV4-2	TRBJ2-3	16	CASSQDNSGDTDTQYF
TRBV11-3	TRBJ2-1	13	CASSGNSYNEQFF
TRBV6-5	TRBJ2-7	14	CASSPRTGHYEQYF
TRBV19	TRBJ1-1	13	CASSAGDRTRAFF
TRBV29-1	TRBJ2-3	14	CSVGQGGSTDTQYF
TRBV18	TRBJ1-5	14	CASSPGRSNQPQHF
TRBV4-1	TRBJ2-1	16	CASSGWEDSGGPEQFF
TRBV6-5	TRBJ1-4	15	CASRPGGAANEKLFF
TRBV7-9	TRBJ1-1	13	CASSFMANTEAFF
TRBV7-9	TRBJ1-6	14	CASRFGHLYSPLHF
TRBV2	TRBJ2-7	14	CASSVPGGAYEQYF
TRBV7-6	TRBJ2-3	16	CASSLLAGGTSDTQYF
TRBV6-4	TRBJ1-2	12	CAIFRRTYGYTF
TRBV5-1	TRBJ1-4	13	CASSDQGSEKLFF
TRBV23-1	TRBJ1-1	15	CASSQSQGPGTEAFF
TRBV12-3/TRBV12-4	TRBJ1-2	11	CASDSGDGYTF
TRBV29-1	TRBJ1-1	12	CSGGTGRSEAFF
TRBV29-1	TRBJ2-5	14	CSVEGGGSGETQYF
TRBV5-1	TRBJ2-2	15	CASSLVQGKTGELFF
TRBV9	TRBJ2-3	16	CASSVGLAVITDTQYF
TRBV7-8	TRBJ2-4	15	CASSLTGQNKNIQYF
TRBV4-2	TRBJ1-1	16	CASSLSESGSLIEAFF
TRBV5-6	TRBJ1-2	14	CASSLGAGGYGYTF
TRBV19	TRBJ1-6	12	CASSTGDSPLHF
TRBV25-1	TRBJ1-2	12	CASSGVAYGYTF
TRBV19	TRBJ2-2	16	CASSAGRGTNTGELFF
TRBV7-9	TRBJ1-3	15	CASSLTGQSGNTIYF